The clone carrying this T cell receptor beta chain was detected ten times or more. Its antigen is unidentified. Each CDR3 protein is one row after TCRdb ran MiXCR on the 5' RACE reads. This sample carries around 490,000 distinct CDR3 sequences, about 5.2% of them seen once, and the ten largest clones take roughly 3.3%. The data were taken from a study of CD8 T cells in ankylosing spondylitis. Regarding the study as a whole: Made up of under 10 highly homologous variants, a TCR beta motif appeared characteristic of ankylosing spondylitis blood.

The V end was cut by 6 bases, the J end by 3 bases, with 9 bases between. This CDR3 is built from 14 residues. This chain links TRBV12-3 or TRBV12-4 with TRBJ2-6; D is unclear. Sequenced input: blood, either unsorted or a sorted T cell fraction (not recorded which). The TCR comes from a male donor with ankylosing spondylitis. CDR3: CASRRQYGANVLTF. In DNA, the CDR3 is TGTGCCAGCAGGCGACAATATGGGGCCAACGTCCTGACTTTC.